This T cell receptor beta chain was retrieved from a study of post-analysis software for immune sequencing data. Study-level information: Some patients lacked subtype; others had relapsing-remitting, secondary progressive or progressive-relapsing disease. Regarding the study as a whole: A significant reduction in normalized Chao1 diversity was observed in multiple sclerosis patients versus controls. Analysis by F measure revealed that same-batch samples clustered strongly together.

Comments on this clonotype: Its specificity is not known.

Unique molecular identifiers featured in each of the TCR beta cDNA libraries. The yield from roughly 1 to 10 million T cells was roughly 0.5 million cDNA molecules in total. Each CDR3 protein gets one entry after TCRdb re-called the PCR reads with MiXCR. The sample has about 770,000 distinct CDR3 sequences, 35% to 55% seen once. Sequencing was done on a sample of blood. The source of this sequence is a girl between 10 and 17 years old with multiple sclerosis.

The CDR3 region is CATRQGDTEAFF. CDR3 sequence (DNA): TGTGCCACCCGGCAGGGGGACACTGAAGCTTTCTTT. The rearrangement joins TRBV24-1 to TRBJ1-1; 7 bases agree with TRBD1. Germline CDR1 is KGHDR and CDR2 is SFDVKD. CDR3 length: 12 amino acids. J gave up 3 bases and V 9 bases, and 3 bases lay outside the gene matches.